This T cell receptor (beta chain) was observed in a study of shared clonotypes between healthy human individuals. V was pared by 3 bases and J by 6 bases, with 5 bases of the junction left unmatched. This CDR3 contains 14 residues. The germline gives CDR1 MNHNS, CDR2 SASEGT. As defined, naive CD8 cells were CD45RO-negative and positively selected for CCR7, with terminally differentiated effector memory CD45RA+ cells excluded. Healthy HIV-negative adults without recent acute infections or vaccinations served as donors. Repertoires were generated with immunoSEQ multiplex PCR, while TCRdb's copy carries only in-frame clones and drops some. Of about 1,900,000 clones listed, about 95% are singletons.

What was sequenced was naive CD8+ T cells sorted from blood. The TCR comes from a man aged 18 to 29 in good health. The V call is TRBV6-1, the J call TRBJ2-1; 7 positions match TRBD1. Here the CDR3 reads CASSDRDSFNEQFF. CDR3 nucleotide sequence: TGTGCCAGCAGTGACCGGGACAGTTTCAATGAGCAGTTCTTC.